Listed below are T cell receptor beta chains from one sample, sequenced in a study of blood T cells in healthy people across ages. TCRdb passed the 5' RACE reads through MiXCR, listing each CDR3 protein once. This sample has some 1.7 million distinct CDR3 sequences, with 28% found just once. Sequencing was carried out using blood. These receptors were collected from a woman aged 30 to 39 in good health. Each CDR3 is given with its conserved first and last residue. A D gene is named only where the DNA matches it firmly. The size field is filled for only some rows; it gives once, few, many or a size class.

CDR3: CASSDGRGSNYEQYF; DNA: TGTGCCAGCAGTGATGGCAGGGGGTCCAACTACGAGCAGTACTTC; V: TRBV25-1; J: TRBJ2-7; size: NA; D: TRBD1
CDR3: CASSEATGRLPYEQYF; DNA: TGTGCCAGCAGTGAGGCGACGGGGCGTCTTCCCTACGAGCAGTACTTC; V: TRBV6-1; J: TRBJ2-7; size: many; D: NA
CDR3: CASSLVRGPQHF; DNA: TGTGCCAGCAGCTTAGTCCGCGGGCCCCAGCATTTT; V: TRBV7-9; J: TRBJ1-5; size: few; D: NA
CDR3: CASSYSASRNTEAFF; DNA: TGTGCCAGCAGTTACTCGGCCAGCCGGAACACTGAAGCTTTCTTT; V: TRBV6-5; J: TRBJ1-1; size: NA; D: NA
CDR3: CAISEWRDGYTF; DNA: TGTGCCATCAGTGAATGGAGGGATGGCTACACCTTC; V: TRBV10-3; J: TRBJ1-2; size: NA; D: NA
CDR3: CASSQEPGMDTEAFF; DNA: TGTGCCAGCAGCCAAGAGCCAGGGATGGACACTGAAGCTTTCTTT; V: TRBV4-2; J: TRBJ1-1; size: few; D: NA
CDR3: CASSWGGSGGFDEQFF; DNA: TGTGCCAGCAGTTGGGGGGGAAGCGGGGGATTCGATGAGCAGTTCTTC; V: TRBV6-5; J: TRBJ2-1; size: NA; D: TRBD2
CDR3: CSVEDIYGYTF; DNA: TGCAGCGTTGAAGATATCTATGGCTACACCTTC; V: TRBV29-1; J: TRBJ1-2; size: many; D: NA
CDR3: CASSLGRTSSYNEQFF; DNA: TGTGCCAGCAGTTTAGGCCGGACGAGCTCCTACAATGAGCAGTTCTTC; V: TRBV12-3/TRBV12-4; J: TRBJ2-1; size: few; D: NA
CDR3: CSARDLRQVVNTEAFF; DNA: TGCAGTGCTAGAGACCTCCGACAGGTTGTGAACACTGAAGCTTTCTTT; V: TRBV20-1; J: TRBJ1-1; size: NA; D: NA
CDR3: CASSIGAEVYYEQYF; DNA: TGTGCCAGCAGCATAGGGGCCGAGGTTTACTACGAGCAGTACTTC; V: TRBV11-2; J: TRBJ2-7; size: few; D: NA
CDR3: CASSSMTAPIYNEQYF; DNA: TGTGCCAGCAGTTCAATGACAGCTCCGATATACAATGAGCAGTACTTC; V: TRBV6-5; J: TRBJ2-7; size: NA; D: NA
CDR3: CASSPLPTVTGELFF; DNA: TGTGCCAGCTCACCCTTACCGACAGTTACCGGGGAGCTGTTTTTT; V: TRBV18; J: TRBJ2-2; size: NA; D: NA
CDR3: CSGVQMGKPYEQYF; DNA: TGCAGCGGCGTACAGATGGGTAAACCCTACGAGCAGTACTTC; V: TRBV29-1; J: TRBJ2-7; size: many; D: NA
CDR3: CASSLEGTAYYEQYF; DNA: TGCGCAAGCAGCTTGGAAGGGACAGCCTACTACGAGCAGTACTTC; V: TRBV5-1; J: TRBJ2-7; size: NA; D: TRBD1
CDR3: CAIRGVGGGEQYF; DNA: TGTGCCATCAGGGGGGTTGGGGGTGGCGAGCAGTACTTC; V: TRBV10-3; J: TRBJ2-7; size: many; D: NA
CDR3: CASSTTSGVTDTQYF; DNA: TGTGCCAGCAGCACGACTAGCGGGGTCACAGATACGCAGTATTTT; V: TRBV9; J: TRBJ2-3; size: few; D: TRBD2
CDR3: CAWSIGAYEQYF; DNA: TGTGCCTGGAGTATAGGGGCATACGAGCAGTACTTC; V: TRBV30; J: TRBJ2-7; size: once; D: NA
CDR3: CSVREREGRGQYF; DNA: TGCAGCGTCCGAGAGCGGGAGGGCCGCGGGCAGTACTTC; V: TRBV29-1; J: TRBJ2-5; size: NA; D: TRBD2
CDR3: CASSVGFYEQYF; DNA: TGTGCCAGCAGTGTGGGCTTCTACGAGCAGTACTTC; V: TRBV2; J: TRBJ2-7; size: few; D: NA
CDR3: CASSKDNQPQHF; DNA: TGTGCCAGCAGTAAGGACAATCAGCCCCAGCATTTT; V: TRBV2; J: TRBJ1-5; size: NA; D: NA
CDR3: CASSQDAAAANNEQFF; DNA: TGCGCCAGCAGCCAAGATGCGGCAGCTGCGAACAATGAGCAGTTCTTC; V: TRBV4-1; J: TRBJ2-1; size: NA; D: NA
CDR3: CSNVPGPDTQYF; DNA: TGCAGCAACGTTCCTGGCCCAGATACGCAGTATTTT; V: TRBV29-1; J: TRBJ2-3; size: few; D: NA
CDR3: CASRAGQTNTEACF; DNA: TGTGCCAGCAGAGCGGGACAAACGAACACTGAAGCTTGCTTT; V: TRBV6-6; J: TRBJ1-1; size: NA; D: NA
CDR3: CSARGVGLKLTDTQYF; DNA: TGCAGTGCTAGGGGTGTAGGCTTGAAGCTCACAGATACGCAGTATTTT; V: TRBV20-1; J: TRBJ2-3; size: NA; D: NA
CDR3: CATSDEDTGELFF; DNA: TGTGCCACCAGCGACGAGGACACCGGGGAGCTGTTTTTT; V: TRBV15; J: TRBJ2-2; size: few; D: NA
CDR3: CAWSDQGGTQYF; DNA: TGTGCCTGGAGTGACCAGGGAGGGACCCAGTACTTC; V: TRBV30; J: TRBJ2-5; size: NA; D: NA
CDR3: CASSPPIQGRNTIYF; DNA: TGTGCCAGCAGCCCGCCCATACAGGGCAGAAACACCATATATTTT; V: TRBV9; J: TRBJ1-3; size: NA; D: NA
CDR3: CATSGRTAQETQYF; DNA: TGTGCCACCAGTGGAAGGACAGCCCAAGAGACCCAGTACTTC; V: TRBV24-1; J: TRBJ2-5; size: NA; D: NA
CDR3: CATSPRGWRATEAFF; DNA: TGTGCCACCAGCCCCCGGGGGTGGAGGGCCACTGAAGCTTTCTTT; V: TRBV15; J: TRBJ1-1; size: once; D: NA
CDR3: CSAREELTAYSNQPQHF; DNA: TGCAGTGCTAGAGAAGAGTTGACAGCTTATAGCAATCAGCCCCAGCATTTT; V: TRBV20-1; J: TRBJ1-5; size: NA; D: NA
CDR3: CASSLSVTAANYGYTF; DNA: TGCGCCAGCAGCTTGAGTGTGACAGCAGCTAACTATGGCTACACCTTC; V: TRBV5-1; J: TRBJ1-2; size: NA; D: NA
CDR3: CASSIDRYNEQFF; DNA: TGTGCCAGCAGCATTGACCGTTACAATGAGCAGTTCTTC; V: TRBV7-6; J: TRBJ2-1; size: NA; D: NA
CDR3: CGSGHGTNTDEQFF; DNA: TGTGGCAGCGGACACGGGACGAATACCGATGAGCAGTTCTTC; V: TRBV9; J: TRBJ2-1; size: NA; D: NA
CDR3: CASTLHRARGETQYF; DNA: TGTGCCAGCACCCTTCATAGAGCCAGGGGAGAGACCCAGTACTTC; V: TRBV7-2; J: TRBJ2-5; size: NA; D: NA
CDR3: CASSLEGTAASDGYTF; DNA: TGCGCCAGCAGCTTGGAAGGGACAGCCGCCTCCGATGGCTACACCTTC; V: TRBV5-1; J: TRBJ1-2; size: NA; D: TRBD1
CDR3: CASSYPGPCEQYF; DNA: TGTGCCAGCAGCTACCCAGGACCGTGCGAGCAGTACTTC; V: TRBV7-2; J: TRBJ2-7; size: NA; D: NA
CDR3: CASSYTVGTGETGANVLTF; DNA: TGTGCCAGCAGTTACACCGTTGGGACAGGGGAAACTGGGGCCAACGTCCTGACTTTC; V: TRBV6-5; J: TRBJ2-6; size: few; D: TRBD1
CDR3: CSAPLSGTDTQYF; DNA: TGCAGTGCCCCGTTAAGCGGCACAGATACGCAGTATTTT; V: TRBV20-1; J: TRBJ2-3; size: NA; D: NA
CDR3: CASKGTAGEQFF; DNA: TGTGCCAGCAAGGGGACTGCCGGTGAGCAGTTCTTC; V: TRBV2; J: TRBJ2-1; size: NA; D: NA
CDR3: CASSWDSGLYNEQFF; DNA: TGTGCCAGCAGCTGGGACTCGGGGTTATACAATGAGCAGTTCTTC; V: TRBV6-2/TRBV6-3; J: TRBJ2-1; size: NA; D: NA
CDR3: CASSAADRRSYGYTF; DNA: TGCGCCAGCAGCGCGGCGGACAGGAGGAGCTATGGCTACACCTTC; V: TRBV5-1; J: TRBJ1-2; size: once; D: TRBD1
CDR3: CASSWTTGTSGGTDTQYF; DNA: TGTGCCAGCAGCTGGACCACCGGGACTAGCGGAGGCACAGATACGCAGTATTTT; V: TRBV5-6; J: TRBJ2-3; size: NA; D: TRBD2
CDR3: CSARGYQQGVTEAFF; DNA: TGCAGTGCTAGAGGTTACCAACAGGGCGTCACTGAAGCTTTCTTT; V: TRBV20-1; J: TRBJ1-1; size: NA; D: NA
CDR3: CASSLSGGFTDTQYF; DNA: TGTGCCAGCAGCTTAAGCGGGGGGTTCACAGATACGCAGTATTTT; V: TRBV7-3; J: TRBJ2-3; size: NA; D: TRBD2
CDR3: CTWRAFYEQYF; DNA: TGTACCTGGAGGGCGTTCTACGAGCAGTACTTC; V: TRBV30; J: TRBJ2-7; size: NA; D: NA
CDR3: CSVELVVGELFF; DNA: TGCAGCGTTGAACTGGTAGTCGGGGAGCTGTTTTTT; V: TRBV29-1; J: TRBJ2-2; size: once; D: NA
CDR3: CASSSAGGPVVDTQYF; DNA: TGTGCCAGCAGCTCTGCGGGGGGGCCCGTGGTAGATACGCAGTATTTT; V: TRBV7-2; J: TRBJ2-3; size: few; D: TRBD2
CDR3: CASSYSGTSGGVNEQYF; DNA: TGTGCCAGCAGTTACTCCGGGACTAGCGGGGGAGTCAACGAGCAGTACTTC; V: TRBV6-6; J: TRBJ2-7; size: many; D: TRBD2
CDR3: CASSAWDRRNTEAFF; DNA: TGTGCCAGCAGCGCCTGGGACAGGAGGAACACTGAAGCTTTCTTT; V: TRBV3-1; J: TRBJ1-1; size: NA; D: TRBD1
CDR3: CASSLVPGGNQPQHF; DNA: TGTGCCAGCAGCTTGGTTCCAGGGGGCAATCAGCCCCAGCATTTT; V: TRBV5-5; J: TRBJ1-5; size: many; D: NA
CDR3: CASSLARQGGADTQYF; DNA: TGTGCCAGCAGCTTGGCTCGGCAGGGGGGGGCAGATACGCAGTATTTT; V: TRBV5-5; J: TRBJ2-3; size: NA; D: NA
CDR3: CSASGPPRVTETQYF; DNA: TGCAGTGCTAGTGGCCCTCCCAGGGTTACAGAGACCCAGTACTTC; V: TRBV20-1; J: TRBJ2-5; size: NA; D: NA